What follows describes a single T cell receptor (beta chain). A much larger clonotype is one base distant, so this may be a read error. Germline V gene sequence: CDR1 PRHDT, CDR2 FYEKMQ (reference sequence). The CDR3 runs 15 residues. V dropped 1 base and J dropped 7 bases, with 11 bases sitting between them. A J-beta primer mix and a sample-barcoded 5' primer were used in a second PCR of roughly 6 to 11 cycles. Researchers report that each sample yielded at least 3 million CDR3-containing paired-end reads. Via MiXCR, TCRdb re-called the 5' RACE reads, giving one row per CDR3 protein. The table has over a million distinct CDR3 sequences, 20% to 25% seen once; the top ten hold around 0.75%. This sample was included in a study of blood T cells in healthy people across ages. A minimum of 7 million PBMCs was isolated per sample. This same sample was also taken into another study, of T cells of mothers and their children.

The chain joins TRBV13 to TRBJ1-6; D is unresolved. The receptor was isolated from a girl aged 2 to 9 in good health. The sample consisted of blood. The CDR3 spells CASSLEQNGNSPLHF. The DNA of the CDR3 is TGTGCCAGCAGCTTAGAACAGAACGGGAATTCACCCCTCCACTTT.